A selection of T cell receptor beta chains follows, all from one sample in a study of PD-1 blockade in classical Hodgkin lymphoma. Generated by immunoSEQ multiplex PCR, the TCRdb table keeps only in-frame clones and is missing some. The data hold some 20,000 clones, with around 81% observed a single time. The input for sequencing was peripheral blood mononuclear cells (PBMCs), taken before the fourth cycle of nivolumab. The receptors stem from a human donor with classical Hodgkin lymphoma. Each CDR3 is given with its conserved first and last residue. A D gene is named only where the DNA matches it firmly. Part of the rows lack a size; the others show once, few, many or a class for expanded clones.

d_gene | abundance | j_gene | v_gene | CDR3aa | CDR3nt
. | few | TRBJ1-1 | TRBV10-2 | CASPGAFF | TGCGCCAGCCCCGGAGCTTTCTTT
TRBD1 | . | TRBJ2-5 | TRBV5-1 | CASSFDRATRGETQYF | TGCGCCAGCAGCTTTGACAGGGCCACTAGGGGGGAGACCCAGTACTTC
. | . | TRBJ2-2 | TRBV7-2 | CASSYPRGTNTGELFF | TGTGCCAGCAGCTACCCGAGAGGGACCAACACCGGGGAGCTGTTTTTT
. | few | TRBJ2-7 | TRBV6-1 | CASSEAGWEFAYEQYF | TGTGCCAGCAGTGAAGCGGGGTGGGAGTTCGCCTACGAGCAGTACTTC
TRBD1 | few | TRBJ1-4 | TRBV10-2 | CASRGDRGDEKLFF | TGCGCCAGCAGGGGGGACAGGGGAGATGAAAAACTGTTTTTT
. | . | TRBJ1-1 | TRBV6-5 | CASSRDGRSNTEAFF | TGTGCCAGCAGTCGGGACGGCAGATCGAACACTGAAGCTTTCTTT
TRBD2 | few | TRBJ2-3 | TRBV5-1 | CASSLEGGFPDTQYF | TGCGCCAGCAGCTTGGAGGGAGGGTTTCCAGATACGCAGTATTTT
. | . | TRBJ2-7 | TRBV7-2 | CASSRASYEQYF | TGTGCCAGCAGCAGGGCATCCTACGAGCAGTACTTC
. | . | TRBJ1-5 | TRBV19 | CASSNNQPQHF | TGTGCCAGTAGTAACAATCAGCCCCAGCATTTT
. | . | TRBJ1-2 | TRBV6-5 | CASSYSARGGYTF | TGTGCCAGCAGTTACTCAGCCAGGGGTGGCTACACCTTC
TRBD1 | once | TRBJ2-7 | TRBV9 | CASSFGTGGFYEQYF | TGTGCCAGCAGCTTCGGGACAGGGGGCTTCTACGAGCAGTACTTC
TRBD1 | . | TRBJ2-5 | TRBV6-4 | CASSEEAGGEETQYF | TGTGCCAGCAGTGAGGAAGCAGGGGGCGAAGAGACCCAGTACTTC
. | . | TRBJ2-6 | TRBV5-8 | CASSLAGPGANVLTF | TGTGCCAGCAGCTTGGCAGGGCCTGGGGCCAACGTCCTGACTTTC
TRBD1 | few | TRBJ2-7 | TRBV7-9 | CASSAYRDRGRYEQYF | TGTGCCAGCAGCGCATACCGGGACAGGGGGCGATACGAGCAGTACTTC
. | . | TRBJ2-5 | TRBV2 | CASKVWETQYF | TGTGCCAGCAAGGTGTGGGAGACCCAGTACTTC
. | . | TRBJ2-3 | TRBV6-4 | CASSKTGPPDTQYF | TGTGCCAGCAGTAAGACAGGTCCCCCAGATACGCAGTATTTT
. | . | TRBJ1-2 | TRBV7-8 | CASSPGRANYGYTF | TGTGCCAGCAGCCCAGGGAGAGCTAACTATGGCTACACCTTC
TRBD2 | once | TRBJ2-7 | TRBV11-2 | CASSLGTSGRGSYEQYF | TGTGCCAGCAGCTTAGGGACTAGCGGGAGAGGGTCCTACGAGCAGTACTTC
. | . | TRBJ1-2 | TRBV5-5 | CASSFGGPNYGYTF | TGTGCCAGCAGCTTCGGGGGACCTAACTATGGCTACACCTTC
TRBD2 | few | TRBJ2-7 | TRBV5-4 | CASSSLGSGREYEQYF | TGTGCCAGCAGCTCCTTGGGTAGCGGGAGGGAATACGAGCAGTACTTC
. | . | TRBJ2-1 | TRBV4-2 | CASSQEGEPYNEQFF | TGTGCCAGCAGCCAAGAGGGGGAACCTTACAATGAGCAGTTCTTC
. | once | TRBJ1-5 | TRBV19 | CASSNYRVNQPQHF | TGTGCCAGTAGCAACTACAGGGTGAATCAGCCCCAGCATTTT
TRBD2 | . | TRBJ2-6 | TRBV4-1 | CASSQVPSGRAGGANVLTF | TGCGCCAGCAGCCAAGTGCCTAGCGGGAGGGCCGGTGGGGCCAACGTCCTGACTTTC
. | once | TRBJ2-7 | TRBV14 | CASSRGLEQYF | TGTGCCAGCAGCCGAGGGCTCGAGCAGTACTTC
. | . | TRBJ2-3 | TRBV18 | CASSPWDSRDTQYF | TGTGCCAGCTCACCCTGGGACTCCAGGGATACGCAGTATTTT
. | . | TRBJ1-2 | TRBV4-3 | CASSQDVSAGSGYTF | TGCGCCAGCAGCCAAGATGTTTCGGCGGGGTCGGGCTACACCTTC
TRBD2 | . | TRBJ2-7 | TRBV5-1 | CASSWVSGLAGGRISYEQYF | TGCGCCAGCAGCTGGGTCTCAGGACTAGCGGGAGGCAGAATCTCCTACGAGCAGTACTTC
. | . | TRBJ2-6 | TRBV30 | CAWVKSVITSRANVLTF | TGTGCCTGGGTTAAGAGCGTTATAACAAGTCGGGCCAACGTCCTGACTTTC
TRBD1 | . | TRBJ1-5 | TRBV5-4 | CASSLGGQGNQPQHF | TGTGCCAGCAGCTTGGGGGGACAGGGTAATCAGCCCCAGCATTTT
. | . | TRBJ2-2 | TRBV19 | CASNLGGANTGELFF | TGTGCCAGTAACCTAGGGGGAGCGAACACCGGGGAGCTGTTTTTT
TRBD2 | . | TRBJ2-1 | TRBV5-4 | CASSGGTSGSTMERDEQFF | TGTGCCAGCAGCGGGGGGACTAGCGGGAGCACCATGGAGAGAGATGAGCAGTTCTTC
TRBD2 | . | TRBJ2-5 | TRBV9 | CASSVEWTSGETQYF | TGTGCCAGCAGCGTAGAGTGGACTAGCGGGGAGACCCAGTACTTC
TRBD1 | . | TRBJ2-2 | TRBV30 | CAWSVGRTGGNTGELFF | TGTGCCTGGAGTGTTGGTCGGACAGGGGGGAACACCGGGGAGCTGTTTTTT
TRBD2 | . | TRBJ2-5 | TRBV11-2 | CASSQGLAGGPIETQYF | TGTGCCAGCAGCCAGGGACTAGCGGGGGGGCCGATCGAGACCCAGTACTTC
. | . | TRBJ1-6 | TRBV21-1 | CASSKVAGRAPLHF | TGTGCCAGCAGCAAAGTGGCAGGGCGAGCACCCCTCCACTTT
TRBD1 | few | TRBJ1-5 | TRBV28 | CASTDDRGYQPQHF | TGTGCCAGCACCGACGACAGGGGGTATCAGCCCCAGCATTTT
TRBD2 | . | TRBJ2-3 | TRBV10-2 | CASSRREVSTDTQYF | TGCGCCAGCAGTCGGCGGGAGGTGAGCACAGATACGCAGTATTTT
TRBD1 | . | TRBJ2-7 | TRBV19 | CASSAQGTGRYEQYF | TGTGCCAGTAGTGCCCAGGGGACAGGGCGATACGAGCAGTACTTC
. | few | TRBJ1-3 | TRBV18 | CASSDSEARSGNTIYF | TGTGCCAGCTCAGATTCGGAGGCCCGCTCTGGAAACACCATATATTTT
TRBD1 | . | TRBJ1-1 | TRBV15 | CATSRPYGTGGNTEAFF | TGTGCCACCAGCCGACCCTATGGGACAGGGGGAAACACTGAAGCTTTCTTT
. | . | TRBJ2-3 | TRBV5-6 | CASSFVGTDTQYF | TGTGCCAGCAGCTTTGTCGGGACAGATACGCAGTATTTT
. | once | TRBJ1-1 | TRBV6-1 | CASRQALPGTEAFF | TGTGCCAGCAGGCAAGCCCTCCCCGGCACTGAAGCTTTCTTT
TRBD2 | . | TRBJ2-1 | TRBV7-8 | CASSLEAAGVNPYNEQFF | TGTGCCAGCAGCTTAGAGGCAGCGGGAGTAAATCCCTACAATGAGCAGTTCTTC
. | . | TRBJ2-7 | TRBV6-5 | CASSYRGGGYEQYF | TGTGCCAGCAGTTATCGGGGCGGAGGCTACGAGCAGTACTTC
. | . | TRBJ2-5 | TRBV5-1 | CASSAVPLWRETQYF | TGCGCCAGCAGCGCCGTCCCTCTCTGGCGAGAGACCCAGTACTTC
TRBD1 | . | TRBJ1-1 | TRBV4-1 | CASSPGIGTGGFAVTEAFF | TGCGCCAGCAGCCCTGGCATAGGGACAGGGGGCTTCGCGGTCACTGAAGCTTTCTTT
. | . | TRBJ1-6 | TRBV6-5 | CASSFSDTHNSPLHF | TGTGCCAGCAGTTTCTCCGACACCCATAATTCACCCCTCCACTTT
. | once | TRBJ2-7 | TRBV30 | CAWSGGSYEQYF | TGTGCCTGGAGCGGGGGCTCTTACGAGCAGTACTTC
. | . | TRBJ1-1 | TRBV6-5 | CASSHSASTEAFF | TGTGCCAGCAGTCACTCGGCGAGTACTGAAGCTTTCTTT
TRBD1 | few | TRBJ1-1 | TRBV9 | CASSEQGATEAFF | TGTGCCAGCAGCGAACAGGGGGCGACTGAAGCTTTCTTT
. | . | TRBJ2-3 | TRBV10-2 | CASRSDYITQYF | TGCGCCAGCAGGTCTGACTACATTACGCAGTATTTT
TRBD1 | . | TRBJ2-1 | TRBV4-3 | CASSQVGGPYNEQFF | TGCGCCAGCAGCCAAGTAGGGGGCCCCTACAATGAGCAGTTCTTC
. | . | TRBJ2-3 | TRBV4-1 | CASSQVRAYSDTQYF | TGCGCCAGCAGCCAAGTACGGGCCTACTCGGATACGCAGTATTTT
TRBD1 | . | TRBJ1-1 | TRBV5-6 | CASSLWAGGGISEAFF | TGTGCCAGCAGCTTGTGGGCAGGGGGAGGTATATCTGAAGCTTTCTTT
TRBD1 | . | TRBJ1-4 | TRBV6-1 | CASSVTGEGSEKLFF | TGTGCCAGCAGTGTGACAGGGGAGGGGTCCGAAAAACTGTTTTTT
. | . | TRBJ1-2 | TRBV5-4 | CASSESGYGYTF | TGTGCCAGCAGCGAGTCCGGCTATGGCTACACCTTC
. | . | TRBJ1-5 | TRBV19 | CASTTTGFSNQPQHF | TGTGCCAGTACGACAACAGGGTTTAGCAATCAGCCCCAGCATTTT
. | . | TRBJ2-3 | TRBV2 | CASSYTDTQYF | TGTGCCAGCAGTTACACAGATACGCAGTATTTT
. | . | TRBJ2-4 | TRBV2 | CASSEKGLAKNIQYF | TGTGCCAGCAGTGAAAAGGGGCTAGCCAAAAACATTCAGTACTTC